These 28 T cell receptor beta chains were sequenced from one sample in a study of T cells in Graves' hyperthyroidism and ophthalmopathy. Amplification yielded TCR beta CDR3 regions, with RNA transcripts as the source. An initial round of RT-PCR targeting the TCR CDR3 relied on the HTBI primer set. Using its own MiXCR run on the multiplex PCR reads, TCRdb lists one record per CDR3 protein. This table holds about 540,000 distinct CDR3 sequences, 40% to 55% found once. The sequencing input was peripheral blood or thyroid tissue (not recorded which). The receptors were sampled from a woman younger than 30 with Graves' hyperthyroidism.

On this clonotype itself: It may be a read error: a sequence one base away is much more abundant. The chain carries TRBV29-1 and TRBJ1-4; 10 bases fit TRBD1. The CDR3 spans 13 residues. Germline CDR1 reads SQVTM; CDR2 reads ANQGSEA. The CDR3 here is CSARTGGDEKLLF. The CDR3 DNA reads as TGCAGCGCTAGGACAGGGGGGGATGAAAAACTGCTTTTT.

The chain joins TRBV7-3 to TRBJ1-6; no clear D gene. Germline V gene lookup returns CDR1 SGHTA and CDR2 FQGTGA. This CDR3 is 14 amino acids long. V gave up 0 bases and J gave up 5 bases, with 5 bases separating them. The chain's CDR3 is CASSLTGNNSPLHF. CDR3 nucleotide sequence: TGTGCCAGCAGCTTAACAGGGAATAATTCACCCCTCCACTTT.

The V call is TRBV9, the J call TRBJ1-2; 9 nucleotides agree with TRBD1. Trimming removed 3 bases from V and 8 bases from J; junction bases left unmatched: 17. Per the germline V gene, CDR1 is SGDLS and CDR2 is YYNGEE. The CDR3 is 17 residues long. This chain's CDR3 is CASSASGQGGNIDGYTF. The CDR3 nucleotides are TGTGCCAGCAGCGCATCGGGACAGGGAGGGAACATTGACGGCTACACCTTC.

The chain is built from TRBV2 and TRBJ2-2; D is unresolved. This CDR3 contains 11 residues. Germline V CDR1 and CDR2: SNHLY, FYNNEI. Trimming took off 6 bases at V and 10 bases at J, with 9 bases between the two ends. CDR3 in amino acids: CASRRSEELFF. DNA of the CDR3: TGTGCCAGCAGACGGTCGGAGGAGCTGTTTTTT.

The V and J genes are TRBV11-2 and TRBJ2-7; 9 positions agree with TRBD2. CDR1 SGHAT and CDR2 FQNNGV come from the germline V gene. J gave up 6 bases and V 5 bases, and 8 bases lay outside the gene matches. The CDR3 sequence is 14 residues long. This chain's CDR3 is CASSNGLARGEQYF. For the CDR3, the DNA is TGTGCCAGCAGCAACGGACTAGCGCGGGGCGAGCAGTACTTC.

The chain employs TRBV9 and TRBJ2-5; 9 bases match TRBD2. The CDR3 loop spans 16 amino acids. Germline trimming cut 4 bases from V and 5 bases from J; bases unmatched to any gene: 12. CDR1 SGDLS and CDR2 YYNGEE come from the germline V gene. The CDR3 loop is CASSSRPGLAWETQYF. The CDR3 DNA is TGTGCCAGCAGCTCGAGACCGGGACTAGCTTGGGAGACCCAGTACTTC. Supplemented by reference TRBV9 and TRBJ2-5, the full variable domain reads DSGVTQTPKHLITATGQRVTLRCSPRSGDLSVYWYQQSLDQGLQFLIQYYNGEERAKGNILERFSAQQFPDLHSELNLSSLELGDSALYFCASSSRPGLAWETQYFGPGTRLLVL.

The CDR3 sequence is CASSPGTGDSREQYF. The CDR3, as DNA: TGTGCCAGCAGTCCCGGGACAGGGGATTCCCGCGAGCAGTACTTC. The rearrangement joins TRBV2 to TRBJ2-7, with TRBD1 identical over 10 bases. Germline V gene data show CDR1 as SNHLY and CDR2 as FYNNEI. Germline trimming cut 5 bases from V and 6 bases from J; bases unmatched to any gene: 10. The CDR3 extends over 15 amino acids.

The V gene is TRBV11-1, the J gene TRBJ1-1; 7 nucleotides align to TRBD1. This CDR3 is 14 amino acids long. Germline CDR1 is SGHAT and CDR2 is FQDESV (reference sequence). Written as DNA, the CDR3 is TGTGCTAGACAGGACAGGTTCGGGAACACTGAAGCTTTCTTT. Its translation is CARQDRFGNTEAFF.

The gene calls are TRBV7-2 and TRBJ2-7, with D unresolved. The germline V and J ends were trimmed by 6 bases and 3 bases, with 12 bases remaining between them. The CDR3 is made up of 13 amino acids. Germline V gene data show CDR1 as SGHTA and CDR2 as FQGNSA. The CDR3 loop reads CASRLKSDYEQYF. CDR3 sequence (DNA): TGTGCCAGCAGGCTTAAGAGCGACTACGAGCAGTACTTC.

At least ten counts were recorded for this clonotype. The CDR3 DNA reads as TGTGCCAGCAGTGAAATCGGGTGGATAGGGACCAACACCGGGGAGCTGTTTTTT. It codes for CASSEIGWIGTNTGELFF. The chain links TRBV25-1 to TRBJ2-2; D could derive from TRBD1 or TRBD2 (5 bases each). Germline CDR1 is MGHDK and CDR2 is SYGVNS. This CDR3 has 18 residues. V lost 2 bases to trimming and J lost 2 bases, with 18 bases between them.

V is TRBV15 and J is TRBJ1-1; weak D call: TRBD1 (6 bases). This CDR3 is 10 amino acids long. The germline V and J ends were trimmed by 8 bases and 11 bases, with 12 bases remaining between them. Looked up from germline, CDR1 is LNHNV and CDR2 is YYDKDF (reference sequence). The CDR3 DNA reads TGTGCCACCTCGGACAGAGACGCTTTCTTT. Translation gives CATSDRDAFF.

This chain joins TRBV7-8 and TRBJ2-2, with TRBD2 identical over 13 bases. Germline V gene data show CDR1 as SGHVS and CDR2 as FQNEAQ. CDR3 length: 15 amino acids. V lost 2 bases and J lost 7; bases outside the gene matches: 1. The CDR3 DNA is TGTGCCAGCAGCTTACGACTAGCGGGAGGCGGGGAGCTGTTTTTT. Protein product: CASSLRLAGGGELFF.

This clonotype was observed many times. The chain recombines TRBV7-9 with TRBJ1-2; no definite D call. The germline V and J ends were trimmed by 2 bases and 2 bases, with 6 bases remaining between them. The CDR3 totals 13 residues. Germline-derived CDR1 and CDR2 are SEHNR and FQNEAQ (reference sequence). The CDR3 DNA follows: TGTGCCAGCAGCTTAAGAGGGAACTATGGCTACACCTTC. It specifies CASSLRGNYGYTF. The full variable domain, in which reference TRBV7-9 and TRBJ1-2 provide the parts outside the CDR3, is DTGVSQNPRHKITKRGQNVTFRCDPISEHNRLYWYRQTLGQGPEFLTYFQNEAQLEKSRLLSDRFSAERPKGSFSTLEIQRTEQGDSAMYLCASSLRGNYGYTFGSGTRLTVV.

As regards this clonotype: One end of the junction varies from germline; a read error may be responsible. The chain couples TRBV5-5 to TRBJ1-1, with TRBD1 identical over 7 bases. The CDR3 sequence is 14 residues long. CDR1 and CDR2 (germline): SGHKS, YYEKEE (reference sequence). This CDR3 is CASSRGTADTEAFF. CDR3 nucleotides: TGCGCCAGCAGCCGCGGGACAGCCGACACTGAAGCTTTCTTT.

This clonotype occurred a few times. The V gene is TRBV7-2, the J gene TRBJ1-1; tentative D call: TRBD1 (5 bases). Per germline, CDR1 SGHTA and CDR2 FQGNSA. The V end lost 5 bases, the J end lost 1 base, and 14 bases lay between the germline ends. CDR3 size: 15 residues. This CDR3 is CASSLRGRQNTEAFF. In DNA form, the CDR3 reads TGTGCCAGCAGCCTGAGGGGCAGACAGAACACTGAAGCTTTCTTT. The full variable domain, with the rest looked up from reference TRBV7-2 and TRBJ1-1, is GAGVSQSPSNKVTEKGKDVELRCDPISGHTALYWYRQSLGQGLEFLIYFQGNSAPDKSGLPSDRFSAERTGGSVSTLTIQRTQQEDSAVYLCASSLRGRQNTEAFFGQGTRLTVV.

This clonotype has ten or more counts. This sequence joins TRBV29-1 and TRBJ2-7, with TRBD1 as a possible D gene (5 bases). This CDR3 has 14 amino acids. V dropped 1 base and J dropped 1 base, with 11 bases sitting between them. Germline lookup yields CDR1 SQVTM and CDR2 ANQGSEA. This CDR3 reads CSVEADTASYEQYF. In DNA, the CDR3 is TGCAGCGTTGAAGCGGACACCGCTTCCTACGAGCAGTACTTC.

The chain uses TRBV7-2 and TRBJ2-3; unclear D gene. The CDR3 runs to 13 residues. The ends were cut back, 0 bases at V and 5 bases at J, with 6 bases in the middle. Germline-derived CDR1 and CDR2 are SGHTA and FQGNSA. CDR3 amino acids: CASSLAGLDTQYF. The CDR3 nucleotides read TGTGCCAGCAGCTTAGCGGGGTTAGATACGCAGTATTTT.

CDR3 in DNA: TGTGCCAGCAGCTCACAGGTGACCAATCAGCCCCAGCATTTT. Protein sequence: CASSSQVTNQPQHF. The J gene is TRBJ1-5, the V gene TRBV7-9; possible D gene TRBD1, 5 bases. The CDR3 sequence is 14 residues long. CDR1 and CDR2 (germline): SEHNR, FQNEAQ (reference sequence). The ends were cut back, 4 bases at V and 3 bases at J, with 10 bases in the middle.

This clonotype was observed a handful of times. The chain couples TRBV19 to TRBJ1-1; D call uncertain. CDR1 LNHDA and CDR2 SQIVND come from the germline V gene (reference sequence). The CDR3 contains 13 residues. V gave up 7 bases and J gave up 1 base, with 10 bases separating them. In DNA, the CDR3 is TGTGCCAGTAATCGGGTCTCGAACACTGAAGCTTTCTTT. Translating gives CASNRVSNTEAFF.

In its sample, this clonotype was seen many times. V is TRBV2 and J is TRBJ1-2; TRBD1 matches 9 bases. V was pared by 6 bases and J by 0 bases, with 2 bases of the junction left unmatched. The CDR3 covers 14 residues. The germline V gene encodes CDR1 SNHLY and CDR2 FYNNEI. Written as DNA, the CDR3 is TGTGCCAGCAGCGGGACAGGGTCTAACTATGGCTACACCTTC. It encodes CASSGTGSNYGYTF.

This clonotype was found a few times. One end of the junction fails to match germline, which may point to a read error. This rearrangement joins TRBV10-3 to TRBJ2-5, with 11 bases matching TRBD2. In germline, CDR1 is ENHRY, CDR2 SYGVKD. This CDR3 has 15 residues. CDR3 nucleotides: TGTGCCAGCAGTCGGTTAGCGGGAGGGAAAGAGACCCAGTACTTC. This translates into CASSRLAGGKETQYF.

To note about this clonotype: Given a much more abundant clone one base away, this may be a read error. V and J are TRBV7-8 and TRBJ2-7; TRBD2 aligns across 9 bases. The CDR3 is 14 amino acids. Germline loops: CDR1 SGHVS, CDR2 FQNEAQ. The chain's CDR3 is CASSSSGRVRGQYF. The CDR3, as DNA: TGCGCCAGCAGCAGTAGCGGGAGAGTTCGCGGGCAGTACTTC.

The chain is built from TRBV29-1 and TRBJ2-7; TRBD1 matches at 8 bases. CDR3 length: 12 amino acids. V dropped 6 bases and J dropped 5; count of bases not matched to a gene: 6. CDR1 SQVTM and CDR2 ANQGSEA come from the germline V gene. The CDR3 spells CSVKPGGDEQYF. The CDR3 DNA sequence: TGCAGCGTCAAGCCAGGGGGCGACGAGCAGTACTTC.

This sequence joins TRBV7-9 and TRBJ2-2; 15 bases fit TRBD2. The junction had 8 bases not matched to a gene; V was cut back by 3 bases and J by 6 bases. Germline CDR1 SEHNR, CDR2 FQNEAQ (reference sequence). This CDR3 contains 18 residues. The CDR3 is CASSFVRTSGRAAGELFF. The CDR3 DNA follows: TGTGCCAGCAGCTTTGTCCGGACTAGCGGGAGGGCCGCCGGGGAGCTGTTTTTT.

About this clonotype itself: An end of the junction does not agree with germline; a read error may underlie this. The chain employs TRBV7-4 and TRBJ2-7; D not certain. Germline-derived CDR1 and CDR2 are SGHVT and SQSDAQ. CDR3 length: 14 residues. CDR3 in DNA: TGTGCCAGCAGCTTGGGTTCGGTCTCCTCCGAGCAGTACTTC. Encoded protein: CASSLGSVSSEQYF. Drawing the rest from reference TRBV7-4 and TRBJ2-7, the complete variable domain is GAGVSQSPRYKVAKRGRDVALRCDSISGHVTLYWYRQTLGQGSEVLTYSQSDAQRDKSGRPSGRFSAERPERSVSTLKIQRTEQGDSAVYLCASSLGSVSSEQYFGPGTRLTVT.

This clonotype came up a few times. This chain connects TRBV2 to TRBJ2-7; 8 bases map to TRBD2. The CDR3 consists of 13 residues. Germline-derived CDR1 and CDR2 are SNHLY and FYNNEI. Unmatched junction bases numbered 10, after V lost 7 bases and J lost 8 bases. CDR3 sequence reads: CASKETSGGKQYF. DNA of the CDR3: TGTGCCAGCAAGGAAACTAGCGGAGGCAAGCAGTACTTC. Filled out from reference TRBV2 and TRBJ2-7, the complete variable domain reads EPEVTQTPSHQVTQMGQEVILRCVPISNHLYFYWYRQILGQKVEFLVSFYNNEISEKSEIFDDQFSVERPDGSNFTLKIRSTKLEDSAMYFCASKETSGGKQYFGPGTRLTVT.

The CDR3 spells CATSDSGQGTSTGELFF. In nucleotides, the CDR3 is TGTGCCACCAGTGATTCGGGACAGGGGACGAGTACCGGGGAGCTGTTTTTT. This chain connects TRBV24-1 to TRBJ2-2; 10 positions agree with TRBD1. In germline, CDR1 is KGHDR, CDR2 SFDVKD. V shed 2 bases and J 5 bases; nucleotides not matched to a gene: 7. This CDR3 has 17 residues.

The chain has TRBV2 and TRBJ2-7; TRBD2 matches at 10 bases. The DNA matches TRBJ2-1 better at its end, which makes the J call doubtful. This CDR3 region has 14 residues. Germline loops: CDR1 SNHLY, CDR2 FYNNEI. The chain's CDR3 is CASSDSGRFGEQFF. The DNA of the CDR3 is TGTGCCAGCAGTGATAGCGGGAGGTTCGGTGAGCAGTTCTTC.